The rows below give T cell receptor beta chains drawn from one sample of a study of STAT5B mutations in CD4+ large granular lymphocyte leukemia. The data were produced by immunoSEQ multiplex PCR, yet TCRdb's version contains in-frame clones alone and is incomplete. The sample holds just over 40,000 clones, about 81% seen once. Specimen: CD4+ T cells from blood buffy coats. These TCRs come from a human donor in good health. Both conserved end residues are trimmed from each CDR3.

CDR3 length,J gene,V gene,CDR3 protein
14,TRBJ1-4,TRBV28,ASSLYQGATNEKLF
12,TRBJ2-1,TRBV12-5,ASAVAGAYNEQF
13,TRBJ1-5,TRBV6-6,ASRTLGTGNQPQH
15,TRBJ1-1,TRBV6-1,ASSEVRGRSGYTEAF
13,TRBJ2-7,TRBV9,ASSVAVGSPYEQY
12,TRBJ1-2,TRBV11-2,ASSLGTPNYGYT
10,TRBJ1-2,TRBV9,ASSVQHLGYT
14,TRBJ2-7,TRBV7-2,ASSLAPQGISYEQY
14,TRBJ1-2,TRBV9,ASSVGGAGEDYGYT
13,TRBJ2-7,TRBV18,ASSPQFRGTYEQY
10,TRBJ1-2,TRBV7-2,ASSLDSYGYT
13,TRBJ2-3,TRBV28,ASSKGQGKTDTQY
13,TRBJ1-2,TRBV6-5,ASSPQPGTGHGYT
12,TRBJ2-7,TRBV2,ASSLGTAIYEQY
15,TRBJ2-5,TRBV10-3,AISERSGGVDGETQY
11,TRBJ2-1,TRBV10-3,AIRKDRDNEQF
11,TRBJ2-7,TRBV2,ASIMGDSYEQY
15,TRBJ1-5,TRBV21-1,ASSKERGEDSWQPQH
12,TRBJ1-1,TRBV11-2,ASSLVDWGTEAF
13,TRBJ2-3,TRBV9,ASSVAGYVADTQY
16,TRBJ2-5,TRBV29-1,SASLGVFRVLHQETQY
12,TRBJ2-7,TRBV6-1,ASRSGLSSYEQY
11,TRBJ1-4,TRBV7-2,ASSFGSDEKLF
12,TRBJ1-5,TRBV6-5,ASTFGEGDQPQH
12,TRBJ1-2,TRBV11-2,ASSLVGSNYGYT
13,TRBJ2-1,TRBV30,AWSTGSGSVNEQF
13,TRBJ1-2,TRBV6-1,ASSERTGGYYGYT
12,TRBJ1-5,TRBV27,ASSLEGRGQPQH
14,TRBJ1-2,TRBV4-2,ASSQVGQQGSVGYT
14,TRBJ2-3,TRBV11-2,ASNQWVGRGHDTQY
14,TRBJ2-3,TRBV4-3,ASSQAGRLRTDTQY
10,TRBJ1-1,TRBV11-2,TSSLARREAF
11,TRBJ2-5,TRBV19,ASQEQGGETQY
14,TRBJ2-7,TRBV15,ATSRGDRGRFSEQY
13,TRBJ1-2,TRBV18,ASSPTGDSFYGYT
15,TRBJ1-3,TRBV9,ASSVRPSGVSGNTIY
11,TRBJ2-5,TRBV19,ASSLLGQETQY
16,TRBJ2-2,TRBV7-9,ASSHGTSGKTNTGELF
14,TRBJ1-1,TRBV5-1,ASSLGWVGTNTEAF
14,TRBJ2-3,TRBV4-3,ASSWGNSGATDTQY
11,TRBJ2-2,TRBV27,ASSKGTTGELF
13,TRBJ2-2,TRBV7-9,ASSAGLSNTGELF
12,TRBJ1-1,TRBV27,ASSFSVMNTEAF
14,TRBJ2-7,TRBV25-1,ASSRFRRDFSYEQY
12,TRBJ2-5,TRBV5-4,ASSRTGAAETQY
14,TRBJ1-3,TRBV18,ASSPSAGGSGNTIY
11,TRBJ1-1,TRBV30,AWSVDKNTEAF
12,TRBJ1-5,TRBV19,ASREKTGSRPQH
12,TRBJ2-7,TRBV10-3,AISPNSDSYEQY
11,TRBJ1-1,TRBV29-1,SAPSTGYTEAF
13,TRBJ2-3,TRBV13,ASSPRSGRSDTQY